The 17 T cell receptor beta chains below come from one sample, sequenced in a study of control samples from healthy donors and cancer patients. Method: immunoSEQ multiplex PCR; TCRdb's copy keeps in-frame clones and lacks some. This sample has about 94,000 clones, with 90% found just once. The sequencing input was blood. Receptors originate from a woman aged 18-29 years in good health.

The CDR3 DNA reads TGTGCCAGCAGCTTAACAGGGGAAATCACAGATACGCAGTATTTT. Protein product: CASSLTGEITDTQYF. The chain links TRBV7-9 to TRBJ2-3, with TRBD1 matching 7 bases. This CDR3 spans 15 amino acids. Germline CDR1 SEHNR, CDR2 FQNEAQ (reference sequence). V lost 2 bases to trimming and J lost 2 bases; unmatched junction nucleotides: 4.

This rearrangement joins TRBV7-6 to TRBJ1-1; 8 nucleotides line up with TRBD1. Germline V gene sequence: CDR1 SGHVS, CDR2 FNYEAQ. J lost 4 bases, V lost 1 base, and 26 bases had no gene match. CDR3 length equals 22 residues. In DNA, the CDR3 is TGTGCCAGCAGCTTAGGGGTTGCAGGGTGGACAGGGAGAGGAGTTCAGGGCACTGAAGCTTTCTTT. This gives the protein CASSLGVAGWTGRGVQGTEAFF.

V usage is TRBV6-5 and J usage is TRBJ1-3; no clear D gene. The CDR3 has 12 residues. V was clipped by 7 bases and J by 1 base, with 5 bases between them. The germline CDR1 and CDR2 sequences are MNHEY and SVGAGI. The CDR3 DNA is TGTGCCAGCATTAATTCTGGAAACACCATATATTTT. Translation gives CASINSGNTIYF.

The chain combines TRBV6-1 with TRBJ1-2; D is ambiguous. Trimming removed 0 bases at V and 7 bases at J, with 12 bases between. The CDR3 sequence is 14 residues long. Germline-derived CDR1 and CDR2 are MNHNS and SASEGT. Here the CDR3 reads CASSEAKGWGGYTF. The CDR3 coding sequence is TGTGCCAGCAGTGAAGCCAAAGGTTGGGGTGGCTACACCTTC.

The chain links TRBV7-8 to TRBJ2-7, with 9 bases matching TRBD1. V lost 5 bases and J lost 4; bases outside the gene matches: 3. Looked up from germline, CDR1 is SGHVS and CDR2 is FQNEAQ. The CDR3 runs to 13 residues. This CDR3 is CASSLGTGYEQYF. The CDR3 DNA follows: TGTGCCAGCAGCCTCGGGACAGGGTACGAGCAGTACTTC.

The chain has TRBV4-1 and TRBJ1-4; no reliable D call. This CDR3 region has 15 residues. V gave up 4 bases and J gave up 2 bases, with 11 bases separating them. CDR1 and CDR2 from the germline V gene are MGHRA and YSYEKL. The CDR3 loop is CASSPPEGTNEKLFF. The CDR3 DNA reads as TGCGCCAGCAGCCCCCCGGAGGGCACTAATGAAAAACTGTTTTTT.

This clone was counted once. This chain joins TRBV18 and TRBJ1-3, with D unclear. The CDR3 extends over 15 amino acids. Trimming took off 4 bases at V and 0 bases at J, with 10 bases between the two ends. The V gene's germline CDR1 is KGHSH and CDR2 LQKENI. CDR3 loop: CASSQRLDSGNTIYF. CDR3 nucleotide sequence: TGTGCCAGCTCACAGCGCCTGGACTCTGGAAACACCATATATTTT.

This chain links TRBV3-1 (or the pseudogene TRBV3-2) with TRBJ1-2, with TRBD1 as a possible D gene (5 bases). Germline V gene data show CDR1 as LGHDT and CDR2 as YNNKEL (reference sequence). V was pared by 0 bases and J by 5 bases, with 10 bases between. There are 14 residues in the CDR3. CDR3 coding DNA: TGTGCCAGCAGCCAAGAGGGGGGTTGGTATGGCTACACCTTC. It specifies CASSQEGGWYGYTF.

DNA of the CDR3: TGTGCCAGCAGCTCGGACAGCTCCAATCAGCCCCAGCATTTT. Translation: CASSSDSSNQPQHF. The chain combines TRBV6-4 with TRBJ1-5, with D possibly TRBD1 on 6 matching bases. The CDR3 consists of 14 residues. Trimming pared 6 bases from V and 3 bases from J, leaving 12 bases between. CDR1 MRHNA and CDR2 SNTAGT come from the germline V gene.

The chain uses TRBV11-3 and TRBJ2-3, with 10 bases lining up with TRBD1. The CDR3 totals 15 residues. The V gene's germline CDR1 is SGHNT and CDR2 YENEEA. The J segment lost 6 bases and the V segment lost 5 bases, leaving 8 bases of the junction unmatched. Here the CDR3 reads CASSPGQGDMDTQYF. The DNA of the CDR3 is TGTGCCAGCAGCCCCGGACAGGGGGATATGGATACGCAGTATTTT.

The chain uses TRBV7-3 and TRBJ1-1; 9 positions agree with TRBD1. The CDR3 extends over 16 amino acids. Trimming removed 3 bases from V and 4 bases from J; junction bases left unmatched: 9. Germline CDR1 reads SGHTA; CDR2 reads FQGTGA. CDR3 sequence reads: CASSFLGPGQGTEAFF. The CDR3 DNA follows: TGTGCCAGCAGCTTTCTGGGGCCGGGACAGGGCACTGAAGCTTTCTTT. The complete variable domain, with remaining parts taken from reference TRBV7-3 and TRBJ1-1, reads GAGVSQTPSNKVTEKGKYVELRCDPISGHTALYWYRQSLGQGPEFLIYFQGTGAADDSGLPNDRFFAVRPEGSVSTLKIQRTERGDSAVYLCASSFLGPGQGTEAFFGQGTRLTVV.

V is TRBV3-1 (or the pseudogene TRBV3-2) and J is TRBJ2-4; D unclear. Deletions cut 2 bases from V and 6 bases from J, with 14 bases between. Per the germline V gene, CDR1 is LGHDT and CDR2 is YNNKEL (reference sequence). CDR3 length equals 15 residues. The CDR3 region has the DNA TGTGCCAGCAGCCAATATCTGAGCCAGCTAAACATTCAGTACTTC. This codes for CASSQYLSQLNIQYF.

The genes are TRBV6-5 and TRBJ1-4, with TRBD1 matching 9 bases. In germline, CDR1 is MNHEY, CDR2 SVGAGI. The V gene end was trimmed by 8 bases and the J gene end by 7 bases; junction bases not matched to a gene: 11. The CDR3 loop spans 15 amino acids. The CDR3 loop reads CASRSGDRAFEKLFF. The CDR3 DNA sequence: TGTGCCAGCCGCAGCGGGGACAGGGCTTTTGAAAAACTGTTTTTT.

V is TRBV2 and J is TRBJ2-3; 10 bases fit TRBD1. The trim removed 1 base at V and 3 bases at J, leaving 7 bases unmatched. The germline gives CDR1 SNHLY, CDR2 FYNNEI. The CDR3 consists of 17 residues. DNA for the CDR3: TGTGCCAGCAGTGAAGAGGGGACAGGGGCATTTACAGATACGCAGTATTTT. Its protein is CASSEEGTGAFTDTQYF.

This clone was seen once. This chain connects TRBV9 to TRBJ1-1, with a possible D match to TRBD1 (5 bases). CDR3 length: 14 residues. Germline lookup yields CDR1 SGDLS and CDR2 YYNGEE. Trimming removed 4 bases at V and 1 base at J, with 11 bases between. The CDR3 reads CASSYGQGNTEAFF. As DNA, the CDR3 is TGTGCCAGCAGCTATGGGCAGGGGAACACTGAAGCTTTCTTT. Together with reference TRBV9 and TRBJ1-1, the CDR3 gives the full variable domain: DSGVTQTPKHLITATGQRVTLRCSPRSGDLSVYWYQQSLDQGLQFLIQYYNGEERAKGNILERFSAQQFPDLHSELNLSSLELGDSALYFCASSYGQGNTEAFFGQGTRLTVV.

The gene calls are TRBV10-3 and TRBJ2-5; 12 nucleotides agree with TRBD2. Germline CDR1 ENHRY, CDR2 SYGVKD. V trimming: 10 bases; J trimming: 1 base; junction bases outside the gene matches: 7. The CDR3 extends over 15 amino acids. In DNA, the CDR3 is TGTGCCAGAAAACTGGGACTAGCGGGCCAAGAGACCCAGTACTTC. This encodes CARKLGLAGQETQYF.

V and J are TRBV7-2 and TRBJ2-1, with 10 bases fitting TRBD2. Germline V gene sequence: CDR1 SGHTA, CDR2 FQGNSA. V lost 7 bases and J lost 4; bases outside the gene matches: 4. This CDR3 has 14 amino acids. CDR3 in DNA: TGTGCCAGCAACTCAGCGGGGGGGTACAATGAGCAGTTCTTC. Encoded protein: CASNSAGGYNEQFF.